This T cell receptor (beta chain) was sequenced during a study of blood T cell repertoires in COVID-19. CDR1 and CDR2 from the germline V gene are LGHDT and YNNKEL (reference sequence). The ends were cut back, 4 bases at V and 2 bases at J, with 15 bases in the middle. The CDR3 sequence is 15 residues long. Data came from immunoSEQ multiplex PCR; TCRdb stores just in-frame clones and leaves some out. The repertoire holds around 200,000 clones, with around nine tenths as singletons. The V call is TRBV3-1 (or the pseudogene TRBV3-2), the J call TRBJ2-7; D is perhaps TRBD1 (6 bases). Sequencing was performed on peripheral blood. This sequence originates from a man between 18 and 35 years old with active or convalescent COVID-19. Here the CDR3 reads CASSPRTVGAYEQYF. The CDR3 DNA follows: TGTGCCAGCAGCCCCCGGACAGTGGGAGCCTACGAGCAGTACTTC.